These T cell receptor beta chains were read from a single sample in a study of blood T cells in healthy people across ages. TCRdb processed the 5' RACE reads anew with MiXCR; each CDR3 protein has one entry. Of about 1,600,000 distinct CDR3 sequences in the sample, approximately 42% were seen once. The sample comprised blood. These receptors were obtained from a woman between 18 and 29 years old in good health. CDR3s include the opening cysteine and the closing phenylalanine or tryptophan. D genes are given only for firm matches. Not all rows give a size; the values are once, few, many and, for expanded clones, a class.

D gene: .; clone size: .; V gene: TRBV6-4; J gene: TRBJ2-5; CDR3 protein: CASSEGSVAGNEQYF; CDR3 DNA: TGTGCCAGCAGTGAGGGTAGCGTGGCGGGTAATGAGCAGTACTTC
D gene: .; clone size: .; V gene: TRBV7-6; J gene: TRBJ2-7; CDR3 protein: CASSLGAGSGPLRTYEQYF; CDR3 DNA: TGTGCCAGCAGCTTAGGGGCAGGGTCGGGGCCTTTGCGCACCTACGAGCAGTACTTC
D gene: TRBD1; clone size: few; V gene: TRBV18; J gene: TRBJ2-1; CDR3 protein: CASSPRGQTGSYNEQFF; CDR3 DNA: TGTGCCAGCTCACCAAGGGGACAGACCGGGTCCTACAATGAGCAGTTCTTC
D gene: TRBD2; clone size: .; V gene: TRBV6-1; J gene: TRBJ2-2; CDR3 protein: CASSGGLAGVLSGELFF; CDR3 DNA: TGTGCCAGCAGTGGGGGACTAGCGGGAGTTCTCTCCGGGGAGCTGTTTTTT
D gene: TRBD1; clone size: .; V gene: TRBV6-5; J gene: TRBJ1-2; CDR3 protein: CASSLDRVSGYTF; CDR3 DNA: TGTGCCAGCAGTCTGGACAGGGTTAGTGGCTACACCTTC
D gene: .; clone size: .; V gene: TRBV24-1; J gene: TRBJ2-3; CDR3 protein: CATSDLQEGYVTDTQYF; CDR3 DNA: TGTGCCACCAGTGATTTACAGGAGGGTTATGTCACAGATACGCAGTATTTT
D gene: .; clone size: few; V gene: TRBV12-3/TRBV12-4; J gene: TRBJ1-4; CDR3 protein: CASSKQGTNEKLFF; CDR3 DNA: TGTGCCAGCAGCAAACAGGGTACTAATGAAAAACTGTTTTTT
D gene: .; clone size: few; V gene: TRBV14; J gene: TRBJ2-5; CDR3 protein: CASSQDHWSSGETQYF; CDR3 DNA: TGTGCCAGCAGCCAAGACCATTGGTCGAGTGGTGAGACCCAGTACTTC
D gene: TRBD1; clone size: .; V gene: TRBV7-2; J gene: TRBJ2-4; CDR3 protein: CASSRDRQGNIQYF; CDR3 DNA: TGTGCCAGCAGCCGAGATCGACAGGGGAACATTCAGTACTTC
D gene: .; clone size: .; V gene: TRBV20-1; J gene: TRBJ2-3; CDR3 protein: CSASDADTQYF; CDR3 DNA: TGCAGTGCTAGTGACGCAGATACGCAGTATTTT
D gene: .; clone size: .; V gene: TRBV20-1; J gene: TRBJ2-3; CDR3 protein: CSAPGLRNTDTQYF; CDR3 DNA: TGCAGTGCCCCTGGGCTGCGCAACACAGATACGCAGTATTTT
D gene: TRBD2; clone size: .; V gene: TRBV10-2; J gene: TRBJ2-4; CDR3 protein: CASSHTSGSLAKNIQYF; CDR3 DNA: TGCGCCAGCAGTCATACTAGCGGGTCTCTAGCCAAAAACATTCAGTACTTC
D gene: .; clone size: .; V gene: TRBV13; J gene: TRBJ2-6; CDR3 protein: CASSPPRGLGANVLTF; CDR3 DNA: TGTGCCAGCAGCCCCCCGAGAGGCCTCGGGGCCAACGTCCTGACTTTC
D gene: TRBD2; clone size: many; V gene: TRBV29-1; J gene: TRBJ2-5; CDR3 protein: CSVEGLAGEQETQYF; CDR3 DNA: TGCAGCGTTGAAGGACTAGCGGGAGAACAAGAGACCCAGTACTTC
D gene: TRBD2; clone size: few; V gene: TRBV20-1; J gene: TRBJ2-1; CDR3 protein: CSARDPRAGGPDEQFF; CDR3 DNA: TGCAGTGCTAGAGACCCCCGAGCGGGGGGGCCTGATGAGCAGTTCTTC
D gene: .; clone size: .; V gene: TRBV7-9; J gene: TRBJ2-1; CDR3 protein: CASSFVPANEQFF; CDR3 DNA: TGTGCCAGCAGCTTCGTCCCAGCGAATGAGCAGTTCTTC
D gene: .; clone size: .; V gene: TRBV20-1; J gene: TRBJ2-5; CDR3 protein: CSASLAGSAGIEQYF; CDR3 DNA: TGCAGTGCTAGTCTGGCAGGCAGTGCAGGGATTGAGCAGTACTTC
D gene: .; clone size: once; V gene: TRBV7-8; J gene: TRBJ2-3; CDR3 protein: CASSHTRALDSTDTQYF; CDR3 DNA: TGTGCCAGCAGCCACACCCGAGCGTTGGACTCCACAGATACGCAGTATTTT
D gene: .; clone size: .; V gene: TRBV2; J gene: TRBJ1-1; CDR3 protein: CASIREAWGTEAFF; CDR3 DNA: TGTGCCAGCATTAGGGAGGCATGGGGGACTGAAGCTTTCTTT
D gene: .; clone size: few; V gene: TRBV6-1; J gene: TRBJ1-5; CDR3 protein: CASSGWGGSNQPQHF; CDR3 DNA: TGTGCCAGCAGTGGGTGGGGAGGTAGCAATCAGCCCCAGCATTTT
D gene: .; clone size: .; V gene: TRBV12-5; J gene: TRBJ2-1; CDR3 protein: CASGLGNEQFF; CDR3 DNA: TGTGCTAGTGGTTTGGGCAATGAGCAGTTCTTC
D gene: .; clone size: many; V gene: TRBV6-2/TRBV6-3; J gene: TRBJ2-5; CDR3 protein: CASSYGTQYF; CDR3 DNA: TGTGCCAGCAGTTACGGGACCCAGTACTTC
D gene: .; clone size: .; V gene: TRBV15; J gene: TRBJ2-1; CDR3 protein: CAASRELIVYEQFF; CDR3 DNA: TGTGCCGCGAGCCGGGAGTTGATAGTATATGAGCAGTTCTTC
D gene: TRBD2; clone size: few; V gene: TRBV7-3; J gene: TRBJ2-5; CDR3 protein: CASSSMGGETQYF; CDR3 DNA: TGTGCCAGCAGCTCAATGGGGGGGGAGACCCAGTACTTC
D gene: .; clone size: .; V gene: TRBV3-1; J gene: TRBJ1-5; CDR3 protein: CASSQSGLNQPQHF; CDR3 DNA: TGTGCCAGCAGCCAGAGCGGGCTAAATCAGCCCCAGCATTTT
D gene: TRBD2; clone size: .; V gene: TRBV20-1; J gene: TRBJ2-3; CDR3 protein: CSARLGLAGGADTQYF; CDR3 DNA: TGCAGTGCTAGGCTGGGACTAGCGGGAGGAGCGGATACGCAGTATTTT
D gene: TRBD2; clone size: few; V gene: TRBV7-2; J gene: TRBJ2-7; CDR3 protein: CASSFVRTSGRALNSYEQYF; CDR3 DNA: TGTGCCAGCAGCTTCGTGCGGACTAGCGGGAGGGCGTTAAACTCCTACGAGCAGTACTTC
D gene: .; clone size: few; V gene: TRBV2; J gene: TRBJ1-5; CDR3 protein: CASGVYSNQPQHF; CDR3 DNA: TGTGCCAGCGGGGTGTATAGCAATCAGCCCCAGCATTTT
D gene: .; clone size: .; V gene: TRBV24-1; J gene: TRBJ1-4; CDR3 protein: CATSDPRTPGEKLFF; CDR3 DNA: TGTGCCACCAGTGATCCGCGGACCCCTGGGGAAAAACTGTTTTTT
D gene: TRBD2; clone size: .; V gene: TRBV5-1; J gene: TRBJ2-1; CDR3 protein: CASSLSVGDYVHGEQFF; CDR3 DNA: TGCGCCAGCAGCTTGTCTGTCGGGGACTACGTACATGGTGAGCAGTTCTTC
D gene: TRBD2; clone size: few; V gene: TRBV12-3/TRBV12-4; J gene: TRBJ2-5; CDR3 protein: CASRVAGGKETQYF; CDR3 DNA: TGTGCCAGCAGAGTAGCGGGGGGAAAAGAGACCCAGTACTTC
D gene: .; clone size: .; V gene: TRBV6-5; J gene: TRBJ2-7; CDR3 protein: CASGRTDEQYF; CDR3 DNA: TGTGCCAGCGGCCGTACTGACGAGCAGTACTTC
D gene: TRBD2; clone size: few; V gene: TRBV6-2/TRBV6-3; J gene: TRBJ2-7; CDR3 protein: CASSYSRGGYSYEQYF; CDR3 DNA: TGTGCCAGCAGTTACTCTCGCGGGGGATACTCCTACGAGCAGTACTTC
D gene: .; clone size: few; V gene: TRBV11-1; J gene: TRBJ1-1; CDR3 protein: CASSVRLNTEAFF; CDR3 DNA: TGTGCCAGCAGCGTGAGACTGAACACTGAAGCTTTCTTT
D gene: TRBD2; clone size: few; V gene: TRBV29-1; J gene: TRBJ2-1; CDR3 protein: CSVPGLAGGPQFGNEQFF; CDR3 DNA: TGCAGCGTTCCTGGACTAGCGGGAGGGCCCCAATTCGGCAATGAGCAGTTCTTC
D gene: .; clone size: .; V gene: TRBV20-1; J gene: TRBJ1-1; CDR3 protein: CSASRDTEAFF; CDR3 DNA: TGCAGTGCTAGCCGGGACACTGAAGCTTTCTTT
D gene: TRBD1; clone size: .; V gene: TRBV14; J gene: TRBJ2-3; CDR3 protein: CASSLLTGSSTDTQYF; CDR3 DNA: TGTGCCAGCAGCCTCCTGACAGGGTCTAGCACAGATACGCAGTATTTT
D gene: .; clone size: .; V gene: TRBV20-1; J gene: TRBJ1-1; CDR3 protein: CSARDWGGRGTEAFF; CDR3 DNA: TGCAGTGCTAGAGACTGGGGGGGGAGGGGTACTGAAGCTTTCTTT
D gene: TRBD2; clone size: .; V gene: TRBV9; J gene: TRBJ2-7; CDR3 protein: CASSELAGTDEQYF; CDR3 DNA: TGTGCCAGCAGCGAACTAGCGGGAACCGACGAGCAGTACTTC
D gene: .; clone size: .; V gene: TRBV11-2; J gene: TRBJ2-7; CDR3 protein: CACSLGGGTFDEQYF; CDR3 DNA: TGTGCCTGCAGCTTGGGAGGGGGTACGTTCGACGAGCAGTACTTC
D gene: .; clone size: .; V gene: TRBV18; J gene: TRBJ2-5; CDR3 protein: CASSPPPELQETQYF; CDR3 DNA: TGTGCCAGCTCGCCTCCTCCAGAACTACAAGAGACCCAGTACTTC
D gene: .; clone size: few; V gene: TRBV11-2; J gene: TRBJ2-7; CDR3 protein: CASSGGRTPEQYF; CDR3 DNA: TGTGCCAGCAGCGGGGGACGGACCCCCGAGCAGTACTTC
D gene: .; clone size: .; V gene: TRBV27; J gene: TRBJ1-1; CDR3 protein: CASSLLGKGAEAFF; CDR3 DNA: TGTGCCAGCAGTTTACTGGGAAAGGGGGCTGAAGCTTTCTTT
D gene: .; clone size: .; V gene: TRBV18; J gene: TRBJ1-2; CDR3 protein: CASSPPLGLQNYGYTF; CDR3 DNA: TGTGCCAGCTCACCACCCCTGGGGCTCCAAAACTATGGCTACACCTTC
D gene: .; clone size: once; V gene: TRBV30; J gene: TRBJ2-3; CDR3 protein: CAWSVNRVSSTDTQYF; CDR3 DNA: TGTGCCTGGAGTGTCAACAGGGTTTCTAGCACAGATACGCAGTATTTT
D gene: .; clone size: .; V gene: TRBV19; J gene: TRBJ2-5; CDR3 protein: CASSRGAIRQETQYF; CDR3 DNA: TGTGCCAGTAGTCGCGGGGCCATTCGGCAAGAGACCCAGTACTTC
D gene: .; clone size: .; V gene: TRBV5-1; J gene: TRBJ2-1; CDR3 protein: CASSASGGTYNEQFF; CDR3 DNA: TGCGCCAGCAGCGCAAGTGGGGGTACCTACAATGAGCAGTTCTTC
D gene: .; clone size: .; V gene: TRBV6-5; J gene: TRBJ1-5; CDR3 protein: CASSTGLRGQPQHF; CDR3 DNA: TGTGCCAGCAGTACGGGACTAAGGGGACAGCCCCAGCATTTT